Below, 2 T cell receptor beta chains from the same sample are listed, as sequenced in a study of human T cells and chemical hapten exposure. Each CDR3 protein is one row after TCRdb ran MiXCR on the RACE reads. The repertoire holds hundreds of thousands of distinct CDR3 sequences, with about 6% as singletons. The time point was: patch test 2, 6 weeks after DPC sensitization. Treatment denoted: therapeutic diphenylcyclopropenone sensitization with weekly scalp DPC. Sequencing used whole blood, obtained in connection with sensitization to the hapten diphenylcyclopropenone (DPC). The receptors were sampled from a woman aged 18 to 35 with alopecia areata. Some clones in this sample may be carry-over from other donors' samples.

This clonotype came up many times. The chain joins TRBV6-5 to TRBJ1-2; 7 nucleotides align to TRBD1. The V and J ends lost 6 bases and 4 bases, in that order; junction bases with no gene match: 8. Germline lookup yields CDR1 MNHEY and CDR2 SVGAGI. The CDR3 covers 14 residues. This CDR3 reads CASRSPDRAYGYTF. In DNA, the CDR3 is TGTGCCAGCAGATCCCCAGACAGGGCCTATGGCTACACCTTC.

This clonotype has a handful of counts. The gene calls are TRBV11-2 and TRBJ1-4, with 7 bases aligning to TRBD1. The V gene end was trimmed by 0 bases and the J gene end by 6 bases; junction bases not matched to a gene: 4. CDR1 is SGHAT, CDR2 FQNNGV, per germline. The CDR3 spans 15 residues. The CDR3 nucleotides read TGTGCCAGCAGCTTAGAAGACAGGGATTATGAAAAACTGTTTTTT. This codes for CASSLEDRDYEKLFF.